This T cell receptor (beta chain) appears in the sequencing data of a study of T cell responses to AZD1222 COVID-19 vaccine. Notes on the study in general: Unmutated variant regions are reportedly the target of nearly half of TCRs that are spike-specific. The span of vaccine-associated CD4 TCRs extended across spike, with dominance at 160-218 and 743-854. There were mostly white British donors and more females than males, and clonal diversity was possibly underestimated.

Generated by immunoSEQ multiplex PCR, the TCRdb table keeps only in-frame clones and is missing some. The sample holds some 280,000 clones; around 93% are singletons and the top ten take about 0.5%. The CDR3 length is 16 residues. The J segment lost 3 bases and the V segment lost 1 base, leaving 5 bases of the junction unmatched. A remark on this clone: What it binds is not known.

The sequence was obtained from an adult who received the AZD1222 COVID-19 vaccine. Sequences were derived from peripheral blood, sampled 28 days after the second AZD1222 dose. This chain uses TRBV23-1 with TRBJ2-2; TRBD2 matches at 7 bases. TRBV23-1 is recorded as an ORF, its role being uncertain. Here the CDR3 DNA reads TGCGCCAGCAGTCAATATCGGGAGGAAGACACCGGGGAGCTGTTTTTT. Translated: CASSQYREEDTGELFF.